This T cell receptor (beta chain) was profiled in a study of cytomegalovirus exposure and HLA in healthy donors. Study information: One earlier analysis, a look at 180 million or so T cells, found approximately 120 million unique TCR beta sequences. General study findings and limits: The study labeled 150 to 200 TCR beta chains cytomegalovirus-associated. A later examination showed that TCR association rates differed by HLA locus, with DRB1 most and HLA-C fewest.

The PCR contained 60 Vbeta and 13 Jbeta primers. The data were produced by immunoSEQ multiplex PCR, yet TCRdb's version contains in-frame clones alone and is incomplete. The table has approximately 160,000 clones, about 80% seen once. About this clone: No antigen is known for it.

This CDR3 is built from 15 residues. The germline V gene has CDR1 LNHDA and CDR2 SQIVND (reference sequence). V trimming: 4 bases; J trimming: 3 bases; junction bases outside the gene matches: 5. The source material was PBMCs. This chain joins TRBV19 and TRBJ2-7, with 11 nucleotides matching TRBD2. The clonotype originates from a man aged 25-45 years in good health and CMV-seropositive. The CDR3 DNA sequence: TGTGCCAGTAGTAAGACTAGCGGGGCAATCTACGAGCAGTACTTC. It is translated as CASSKTSGAIYEQYF.